What follows describes a single T cell receptor (beta chain). Trimming at V came to 2 bases and at J to 1 base, leaving 2 bases not matched to a gene. Looked up from germline, CDR1 is KGHSH and CDR2 is LQKENI. This CDR3 is 17 amino acids long. The source of the sample is a study of T cell changes during pregnancy in multiple sclerosis. Profiling relied on immunoSEQ multiplex PCR, and the TCRdb table lists in-frame clones only, not all of them. The sample has about 48,000 clones, 88% seen once. This sequence was found in a female donor with multiple sclerosis, enrolled in a pregnancy study. This chain joins TRBV18 and TRBJ2-1; the match to TRBD2 covers 13 bases. The specimen comprised CD4+ T cells from peripheral blood mononuclear cells, sampled in the second trimester of pregnancy. CDR3 sequence (DNA): TGTGCCAGCTCACCAACGGGACTAGCGGGATCCTACAATGAGCAGTTCTTC. This translates into CASSPTGLAGSYNEQFF.